The 26 T cell receptor beta chains below were found in one sample sequenced in a study of CD8 T cells in ankylosing spondylitis. General study findings and limits: Several highly homologous variants made up a TCR beta motif, and this motif appeared characteristic of ankylosing spondylitis blood.

Each CDR3 protein gets one entry after TCRdb re-called the 5' RACE reads with MiXCR. The sample carries a few hundred thousand distinct CDR3 sequences, approximately 20% recorded once. Their cognate antigens are unknown. The sample was blood, either unsorted or a sorted T cell fraction (not recorded which). These receptor sequences come from a male donor with ankylosing spondylitis.

The CDR3 region is CASSDILDRYNEQFF. Written as DNA, the CDR3 is TGTGCCAGCAGTGATATACTGGACAGATACAATGAGCAGTTCTTC. This rearrangement joins TRBV28 to TRBJ2-1; a weak D match, TRBD1 (6 bases). The CDR3 is 15 residues long. The V gene lost 5 bases and the J gene lost 4 bases, with 15 bases spanning the gap. CDR1 and CDR2 (germline): MDHEN, SYDVKM.

The chain is built from TRBV30 and TRBJ1-2; D is uncertain. Germline CDR1 reads GTSNPN; CDR2 reads SVGIG (reference sequence). The CDR3 extends over 12 amino acids. The V end was cut by 4 bases, the J end by 8 bases, with 14 bases between. CDR3 nucleotides: TGTGCCTGGATACGGCTATCACGGGGCTACACCTTC. This gives the protein CAWIRLSRGYTF.

CDR3 bases: TGTGCCAGCAGCGTCTCCGGGACTAGCTACGAGCAGTACTTC. Amino acid sequence: CASSVSGTSYEQYF. V and J are TRBV11-3 and TRBJ2-7; 8 bases align to TRBD2. Germline values: CDR1 SGHNT, CDR2 YENEEA. The trim removed 5 bases at V and 3 bases at J, leaving 6 bases unmatched. The CDR3 loop spans 14 amino acids.

CDR3 nucleotide sequence: TGCGCCAGCAGCGCCATAGACGGCACCCTCTCCTACGAGCAGTACTTC. It translates to CASSAIDGTLSYEQYF. The J gene is TRBJ2-7, the V gene TRBV5-1, with D unclear. The CDR3 totals 16 residues. Germline loops: CDR1 SGHRS, CDR2 YFSETQ. V was clipped by 4 bases and J by 0 bases, with 17 bases between them.

This clonotype was counted between two and nine times. V and J are TRBV7-9 and TRBJ2-7, with D possibly TRBD2 on 6 matching bases. Germline CDR1 is SEHNR and CDR2 is FQNEAQ (reference sequence). This CDR3 is 14 amino acids long. V was trimmed by 1 base and J by 5 bases, leaving 12 bases between them. As DNA, the CDR3 is TGTGCCAGCAGCTTAGTAAGTGGAGGGGACGAGCAGTACTTC. Its protein product is CASSLVSGGDEQYF.

This clonotype was observed many times. The V gene is TRBV18, the J gene TRBJ2-3; D uncertain. Germline CDR1 reads KGHSH; CDR2 reads LQKENI. CDR3 length equals 14 residues. The V and J ends lost 5 bases and 3 bases respectively, with 12 bases between them. The CDR3 protein is CASSDRLTTDTQYF. The CDR3 DNA follows: TGTGCCAGCTCAGACCGCCTCACGACAGATACGCAGTATTTT.

The rearrangement joins TRBV5-1 to TRBJ1-2, with unresolved D. Trimming shortened V by 1 base and J by 6 bases, and 16 bases separated the two germline ends. This CDR3 spans 15 amino acids. Germline V gene lookup returns CDR1 SGHRS and CDR2 YFSETQ. CDR3 nucleotide sequence: TGCGCCAGCAGCTTGCAAACAGCGTCAGCCGATGGCTACACCTTC. Encoded protein: CASSLQTASADGYTF.

The V gene is TRBV5-1, the J gene TRBJ2-7, with D perhaps TRBD1 or TRBD2 (5 bases each). CDR1 and CDR2 (germline): SGHRS, YFSETQ. The CDR3 is 17 residues long. V was trimmed by 0 bases and J by 2 bases, leaving 18 bases between them. Here the CDR3 DNA reads TGCGCCAGCAGCTTGGTGGGGTTCGGGCAGGGACCCTACGAGCAGTACTTC. Protein product: CASSLVGFGQGPYEQYF.

CDR3 nucleotide sequence: TGTGCCAGCAGCCAAGTCCCCAGGTCAGACGAGCAGTACTTC. It translates to CASSQVPRSDEQYF. The rearrangement joins TRBV4-2 to TRBJ2-7, with D uncertain. CDR1 is LGHNA, CDR2 YNFKEQ, per germline. V gave up 1 base and J gave up 5 bases, with 12 bases separating them. The CDR3 is 14 amino acids.

In this sample, this clonotype turned up a few times. V is TRBV5-1 and J is TRBJ2-3, with D perhaps TRBD2 (6 bases). Deletions cut 4 bases from V and 4 bases from J, with 19 bases between. The CDR3 runs to 16 residues. In germline, CDR1 is SGHRS, CDR2 YFSETQ. CDR3 sequence reads: CASSRSSRGGPDTQYF. The CDR3 nucleotides are TGCGCCAGCAGCCGATCGTCCCGGGGAGGCCCAGATACGCAGTATTTT.

This clonotype came up many times. The chain joins TRBV29-1 to TRBJ1-2, with a weak D call TRBD1 (5 bases). V lost 4 bases and J lost 0, with 12 bases in between. Germline V gene data show CDR1 as SQVTM and CDR2 as ANQGSEA. The CDR3 covers 14 residues. CDR3 protein: CSVGGAPSNYGYTF. The CDR3 DNA reads as TGCAGCGTTGGTGGGGCACCTTCTAACTATGGCTACACCTTC.

V is TRBV19 and J is TRBJ2-5; D is perhaps TRBD1 (6 bases). The CDR3 sequence is 14 residues long. In germline, CDR1 is LNHDA, CDR2 SQIVND (reference sequence). V lost 3 bases and J 1 base, leaving 9 bases between the germline ends. Written as DNA, the CDR3 is TGTGCCAGTAGTATCTACAGGGCCCAAGAGACCCAGTACTTC. It encodes CASSIYRAQETQYF.

This clonotype was seen more than once but under ten times. The genes are TRBV7-2 and TRBJ2-3, with D unresolved. Germline assignment: CDR1 SGHTA and CDR2 FQGNSA. Trimming took off 5 bases at V and 2 bases at J, with 14 bases between the two ends. This CDR3 comprises 15 residues. CDR3 nucleotide sequence: TGTGCCAGCAGCCGCGTAGGGATTCTCACAGATACGCAGTATTTT. It is translated as CASSRVGILTDTQYF.

This clonotype has just a few counts. The junction shows a germline mismatch at one end, possibly a read error. This chain connects TRBV7-7 to TRBJ2-1; 8 bases are shared with TRBD2. This CDR3 region has 14 residues. The V gene's germline CDR1 is SSHAT and CDR2 FNYEAQ (reference sequence). The CDR3 DNA reads as TGTGCTAGCAGTCAAGCGGGAGAAACGAATGAGCAGTTCTTC. Residues: CASSQAGETNEQFF.

This clonotype was counted a few times. J is TRBJ1-5 and V is TRBV6-1; D perhaps matches TRBD1 (5 bases). The CDR3 runs 15 residues. The V end lost 7 bases, the J end lost 0 bases, and 13 bases lay between the germline ends. From germline, CDR1 is MNHNS and CDR2 SASEGT. CDR3 DNA sequence: TGTGCCAGCACCTGGGACGGGGATAGCAATCAGCCCCAGCATTTT. It encodes CASTWDGDSNQPQHF.

The V gene is TRBV20-1, the J gene TRBJ2-1; 10 bases match TRBD2. Germline CDR1 is DFQATT and CDR2 is SNEGSKA (reference sequence). CDR3 length: 15 amino acids. V was pared by 0 bases and J by 7 bases, with 6 bases of the junction left unmatched. The CDR3 nucleotides read TGCAGTGCTAGAGATGGGGGACTAGCGCTTAATGAGCAGTTCTTC. It yields the protein CSARDGGLALNEQFF.

The chain links TRBV11-2 to TRBJ2-7; TRBD1 or TRBD2 may be the D gene (5 bases each). Trimming cost V 3 bases and J 2 bases, with 17 bases left between them. This CDR3 is built from 16 residues. CDR1 and CDR2 from the germline V gene are SGHAT and FQNNGV. CDR3 loop: CASSFRLDVGAYEQYF. The CDR3 coding sequence is TGTGCCAGCAGCTTCAGGCTTGACGTGGGGGCCTACGAGCAGTACTTC.

The sample holds a few counts of this clonotype. V is TRBV15 and J is TRBJ2-7; D ambiguous. V lost 2 bases to trimming and J lost 3 bases, with 8 bases between them. The CDR3 spans 13 residues. The V gene's germline CDR1 is LNHNV and CDR2 YYDKDF (reference sequence). The DNA for the CDR3 is TGTGCCACCAGCAGACATAATAACTACGAGCAGTACTTC. Its translation: CATSRHNNYEQYF.

This clonotype was observed at least ten times. The chain is built from TRBV6-2 or TRBV6-3 and TRBJ2-1; 12 nucleotides match TRBD2. The CDR3 has 15 residues. Per the germline V gene, CDR1 is MNHEY and CDR2 is SVGEGT. The ends lost 2 bases at V and 10 bases at J; junction bases unmatched: 6. CDR3: CASSYDGLAGTEQFF. DNA of the CDR3: TGTGCCAGCAGTTACGACGGACTAGCGGGGACCGAGCAGTTCTTC.

This clonotype was seen more than once but under ten times. The chain has TRBV5-1 and TRBJ2-2; D gene ambiguous. Deletions cut 4 bases from V and 2 bases from J, with 12 bases between. CDR3 length: 15 amino acids. The germline CDR1 and CDR2 sequences are SGHRS and YFSETQ. The CDR3 loop reads CASSLPSLNTGELFF. CDR3 nucleotide sequence: TGCGCCAGCAGCCTGCCCAGTTTAAACACCGGGGAGCTGTTTTTT.

This clonotype was observed a handful of times. V and J are TRBV6-2 or TRBV6-3 and TRBJ1-1, with 8 bases matching TRBD1. Germline CDR1 is MNHEY and CDR2 is SVGEGT. This CDR3 is 12 amino acids long. V was clipped by 7 bases and J by 9 bases; unmatched bases: 7. The CDR3 DNA sequence: TGTGCCAGCACTCTTGGACAGGGCCAAGCTTTCTTT. Residues: CASTLGQGQAFF.

The V gene is TRBV28, the J gene TRBJ1-1; 7 nucleotides align to TRBD1. Germline loops: CDR1 MDHEN, CDR2 SYDVKM. With V trimmed by 6 bases and J by 1 base, 5 bases remained unmatched. This CDR3 comprises 14 residues. Here the CDR3 reads CASRPGGGNTEAFF. The DNA for the CDR3 is TGTGCCAGCAGGCCAGGGGGGGGGAACACTGAAGCTTTCTTT.

This clonotype has more than one count but fewer than ten. The chain is built from TRBV20-1 and TRBJ2-2; 8 nucleotides align to TRBD2. This CDR3 is built from 13 residues. With 0 bases clipped from V and 6 bases from J, the junction kept 0 bases outside the gene matches. Germline lookup yields CDR1 DFQATT and CDR2 SNEGSKA (reference sequence). The CDR3 sequence: CSAREAGAGELFF. CDR3 DNA sequence: TGCAGTGCTAGAGAAGCGGGAGCCGGGGAGCTGTTTTTT.

This clonotype was counted at least ten times. This chain links TRBV29-1 with TRBJ2-3; D uncertain. V was shortened by 0 bases and J by 2 bases, with 9 bases between the two germline ends. This CDR3 is built from 14 residues. Germline V lookup: CDR1 SQVTM, CDR2 ANQGSEA. The CDR3 loop reads CSVEDGPNTDTQYF. The CDR3 nucleotides are TGCAGCGTTGAAGACGGGCCAAACACAGATACGCAGTATTTT.

This clonotype was detected a few times. The chain joins TRBV11-1 to TRBJ2-3; D is unresolved. The germline V and J ends were trimmed by 0 bases and 0 bases, with 16 bases remaining between them. The CDR3 has 18 residues. Germline V gives CDR1 SGHAT, CDR2 FQDESV (reference sequence). The CDR3, as DNA: TGTGCCAGCAGCTTAGCTCCGGTTGTGGTCTGGAGCACAGATACGCAGTATTTT. Residues: CASSLAPVVVWSTDTQYF. The complete variable domain, with remaining parts taken from reference TRBV11-1 and TRBJ2-3, reads EAEVAQSPRYKITEKSQAVAFWCDPISGHATLYWYRQILGQGPELLVQFQDESVVDDSQLPKDRFSAERLKGVDSTLKIQPAELGDSAMYLCASSLAPVVVWSTDTQYFGPGTRLTVL.

This clonotype was observed a handful of times. The chain links TRBV7-3 to TRBJ2-1, with a weak D call TRBD1 (5 bases). V was trimmed by 0 bases and J by 12 bases, leaving 18 bases between them. Germline V gene data show CDR1 as SGHTA and CDR2 as FQGTGA. The CDR3 runs to 15 residues. For the CDR3, the DNA is TGTGCCAGCAGCTTAACGTTAGGGCAGGGAAAATTGCAGTTCTTC. Protein sequence: CASSLTLGQGKLQFF. The whole variable domain, remainder taken from reference TRBV7-3 and TRBJ2-1, is GAGVSQTPSNKVTEKGKYVELRCDPISGHTALYWYRQSLGQGPEFLIYFQGTGAADDSGLPNDRFFAVRPEGSVSTLKIQRTERGDSAVYLCASSLTLGQGKLQFFGPGTRLTVL.